This T cell receptor (beta chain) was retrieved from a study of vaccination and CD4 T cells after COVID-19. Whole-study context: Recovered patients in the cohort numbered six men and four women, two of them Hispanic. Stimulation of cells relied on overlapping spike peptides derived from SARS-CoV-2, HCoV-NL63, HCoV-OC43 and HCoV-229E. Each control culture was treated with a CEFX pool, an HIV-1 Nef pool, or no peptide.

Documented treatment: roughly 11-day PBMC culture with coronavirus spike peptide pools or control peptides (ViraFEST assay). This clonotype was found once. What it recognizes is unknown. The assay that was used to sequence DNA from cultured CD4+ T cells was the Oncomine TCR Beta short-read assay. From CD4+ T cells that had been cultured, genomic DNA was extracted. MiXCR was run by TCRdb on the PCR reads, yielding one entry per CDR3 protein. The profile covers some 16,000 distinct CDR3 sequences, with around 75% appearing a single time and 7.5% to 10% taken by the ten largest. The sequence was collected from a human donor who received a COVID-19 vaccine. Material: CD4+ T cells from blood, cultured in vitro, obtained after SARS-CoV-2 vaccination.

The CDR3 sequence is CAWIRGEWNYGYTF. CDR3 bases: TGTGCCTGGATCAGGGGAGAGTGGAACTATGGCTACACCTTC. The chain uses TRBV30 and TRBJ1-2, with D possibly TRBD1 on 6 matching bases. Germline V gives CDR1 GTSNPN, CDR2 SVGIG (reference sequence). This CDR3 is 14 amino acids long. Trimming pared 4 bases from V and 2 bases from J, leaving 14 bases between.